One and the same sample provided the 21 T cell receptor beta chains below, sequenced in a study of T cells expressing NK-cell markers (TCRdb year 2020). The library was generated by 5' RACE. TCRdb lists the instrument as Illumina HiSeq 2000. TCRdb reprocessed the raw reads; every CDR3 protein sequence is a single record, and DNA is not supplied. The table of this sample itemizes 200,000 to 300,000 distinct CDR3 sequences. The ten largest account for approximately 0.42% of the sample. Sequencing was done on a sample of blood T cells: a sorted CD56 or NKG2C T cell subset, CD4+ or CD8+ T cells, or bulk PBMC T cells (not recorded which). These receptor sequences come from a man in his late teens or twenties in good health. Donor details come from another sample of the same person, matched by shared clones.

CDR3 sequence: CASRAGPSTDTQYF. This chain joins TRBV6-1 and TRBJ2-3; the TCRdb call, TRBD2, lacks DNA for checking. Germline values: CDR1 MNHNS, CDR2 SASEGT. CDR3 length: 14 residues.

This rearrangement joins TRBV28 to TRBJ2-6. Germline V gene data show CDR1 as MDHEN and CDR2 as SYDVKM. This CDR3 is 14 amino acids long. The CDR3 sequence: CASGRVSGANVLTF.

The chain employs TRBV16 and TRBJ1-2; TCRdb designates TRBD1, a call that cannot be tested without DNA. This CDR3 comprises 14 residues. Germline CDR1 is KGHSY and CDR2 is FQNENV. This CDR3 reads CASSPKQGHYGYTF.

The chain is built from TRBV20-1 and TRBJ1-3; the TRBD1 assignment by TCRdb is unverifiable without DNA. The germline CDR1 and CDR2 sequences are DFQATT and SNEGSKA (reference sequence). This CDR3 has 15 residues. The CDR3 sequence is CSANLQGSSGNTIYF.

This chain joins TRBV20-1 and TRBJ1-5; absent DNA, TCRdb's TRBD1 call cannot be checked. The CDR3 spans 15 residues. Germline CDR1 and CDR2: DFQATT and SNEGSKA (reference sequence). The CDR3 spells CSATEAGTKNQPQHF.

The J gene is TRBJ1-6, the V gene TRBV6-1; TCRdb's D gene call, TRBD1, goes unchecked for lack of DNA. CDR3 length: 13 residues. CDR1 and CDR2 (germline): MNHNS, SASEGT. The CDR3: CASSRGLGSPLHF.

The genes are TRBV12-3 or TRBV12-4 and TRBJ1-6; TCRdb designates TRBD1, a call that cannot be tested without DNA. CDR3 length equals 13 residues. CDR3 sequence reads: CASRPGRNSPLHF.

V gene TRBV20-1 combines with J gene TRBJ2-7; TCRdb reports TRBD1, a call that lacks DNA to check it against. CDR3 length: 13 amino acids. The germline V gene encodes CDR1 DFQATT and CDR2 SNEGSKA (reference sequence). CDR3 protein: CSAQGQRFYEQYF.

This chain joins TRBV12-3 or TRBV12-4 and TRBJ2-3; TCRdb lists TRBD1, though no DNA is available to test this call. The CDR3 length is 16 residues. CDR3 residues: CASSLTGDPRTDTQYF.

The chain carries TRBV7-6 and TRBJ2-1; TCRdb's D call, TRBD2, is unchecked because there is no DNA. Germline V gene lookup returns CDR1 SGHVS and CDR2 FNYEAQ. The CDR3 runs to 18 residues. The CDR3 sequence is CASSSQAPTSSGWNEQFF.

This chain links TRBV10-2 with TRBJ1-2; the D gene TCRdb calls, TRBD1, cannot be checked with no DNA. Germline loops: CDR1 WSHSY, CDR2 SAAADI. The CDR3 runs 16 residues. The CDR3 region is CASSSRDQASNYGYTF.

The chain employs TRBV7-2 and TRBJ2-7; lacking DNA, the TRBD1 call made by TCRdb goes unchecked. Germline V gene data show CDR1 as SGHTA and CDR2 as FQGNSA. There are 13 residues in the CDR3. This CDR3 reads CASSLAWAGEQYF.

The chain carries TRBV5-5 and TRBJ2-1. Germline loops: CDR1 SGHKS, CDR2 YYEKEE (reference sequence). This CDR3 is 15 amino acids long. The CDR3 spells CASSLGRVKDNEQFF. Complete variable domain (other parts from reference TRBV5-5 and TRBJ2-1): DAGVTQSPTHLIKTRGQQVTLRCSPISGHKSVSWYQQVLGQGPQFIFQYYEKEERGRGNFPDRFSARQFPNYSSELNVNALLLGDSALYLCASSLGRVKDNEQFFGPGTRLTVL.

The chain links TRBV9 to TRBJ2-1; the TCRdb D gene call, TRBD1, has no DNA to confirm it. The CDR3 has 15 amino acids. In germline, CDR1 is SGDLS, CDR2 YYNGEE. The CDR3 is CASSVTGAMYNEQFF.

The rearrangement links TRBV24-1 to TRBJ2-1; TCRdb calls TRBD2, which cannot be checked without DNA. The CDR3 sequence is 16 residues long. CDR1 KGHDR and CDR2 SFDVKD come from the germline V gene. CDR3 residues: CATSDWVAGGWGEQFF.

The rearrangement uses TRBV12-3 or TRBV12-4 and TRBJ2-2. The CDR3 spans 14 residues. The chain's CDR3 is CASSLSRFTGELFF.

V and J are TRBV4-2 and TRBJ2-2. This CDR3 spans 16 amino acids. Per germline, CDR1 LGHNA and CDR2 YNFKEQ. The CDR3 reads CASSPRSSGSPGELFF.

The chain joins TRBV20-1 to TRBJ2-1; the D call of TRBD1 rests on TCRdb alone, since no DNA is present to check it. Germline CDR1 reads DFQATT; CDR2 reads SNEGSKA (reference sequence). The CDR3 runs 16 residues. CDR3 protein: CSATAPVSTVFNEQFF.

This chain connects TRBV2 to TRBJ2-7; TCRdb outputs TRBD1, but without DNA this stays unchecked. CDR3 length equals 16 residues. Germline V gene lookup returns CDR1 SNHLY and CDR2 FYNNEI. The CDR3 loop is CASSRLGAGASYEQYF.

This sequence joins TRBV12-3 or TRBV12-4 and TRBJ1-5; lacking DNA, the TRBD1 call made by TCRdb goes unchecked. This CDR3 contains 16 residues. CDR3 loop: CASSPDRGLTNQPQHF.

The chain joins TRBV29-1 to TRBJ2-4. The CDR3 has 13 amino acids. Germline V gene data show CDR1 as SQVTM and CDR2 as ANQGSEA. CDR3 residues: CSAAGLAKNIQYF.